Listed below are T cell receptor beta chains from one sample, sequenced in a study of blood T cell repertoires in COVID-19. Sequenced by immunoSEQ multiplex PCR; TCRdb stores in-frame clones only, minus some. The table records 120,000 to 150,000 clones, approximately 88% of them present only once. Sequenced sample: peripheral blood. These receptors originate from a human donor in a cohort sampled during active COVID-19. CDR3s include the opening cysteine and the closing phenylalanine or tryptophan. D genes are given only for firm matches. Some rows mark clone size as missing; the rest say once, few, many or name a class of expanded clone.

V gene	J gene	clone size	D gene	CDR3 DNA	CDR3 protein
TRBV25-1	TRBJ1-6	NA	TRBD1	TGTGCCAGCACAGGGGGTGGGAATTCACCCCTCCACTTT	CASTGGGNSPLHF
TRBV9	TRBJ1-2	NA	TRBD1	TGTGCCAGCAGCGTGGGACAGGGGTCCGATGGCTACACCTTC	CASSVGQGSDGYTF
TRBV18	TRBJ2-5	NA	NA	TGTGCCAGCTCCAGGGAAGGGGGAGAGACCCAGTACTTC	CASSREGGETQYF
TRBV4-1	TRBJ2-3	NA	TRBD2	TGCGCCAGCAGCCAAGTGCAGCGGGGGAGCACAGATACGCAGTATTTT	CASSQVQRGSTDTQYF
TRBV3-1/TRBV3-2	TRBJ1-3	NA	NA	TGTGCCAGCAGCCAAGAGAGAATGCTTTACTCTGGAAACACCATATATTTT	CASSQERMLYSGNTIYF
TRBV9	TRBJ1-3	NA	NA	TGTGCCAGCAGCGTGGGGGGTATGAGCTCTGGAAACACCATATATTTT	CASSVGGMSSGNTIYF
TRBV7-9	TRBJ2-1	once	NA	TGTGCCAGCAGCTTAGGGCCCGCGACTAGTCCGGGTAACAATGAGCAGTTCTTC	CASSLGPATSPGNNEQFF
TRBV19	TRBJ1-2	NA	TRBD1	TGTGCCAGTAGTGGGCAGGGGGCAGGTGGCTACACCTTC	CASSGQGAGGYTF
TRBV4-2	TRBJ2-2	few	NA	TGTGCCAGCAGCCAAGATAGCCCTTACACCGGGGAGCTGTTTTTT	CASSQDSPYTGELFF
TRBV12-3/TRBV12-4	TRBJ2-7	NA	NA	TGTGCCAGCAGTCCCAGGGGTTACGAGCAGTACTTC	CASSPRGYEQYF
TRBV6-1	TRBJ2-7	few	NA	TGTGCCAGCAGTGAAAGGGCCGGGAACTCCTACGAGCAGTACTTC	CASSERAGNSYEQYF
TRBV27	TRBJ1-1	few	NA	TGTGCCAGCAGTCCTAGGGGGAGGGTGAGCACTGAAGCTTTCTTT	CASSPRGRVSTEAFF
TRBV9	TRBJ1-2	NA	TRBD1	TGTGCCAGCAGCGCTGGGACAGGGGGCGGCTATGGCTACACCTTC	CASSAGTGGGYGYTF
TRBV6-6	TRBJ2-3	NA	NA	TGTGCCAGCAGTTACACCCCGACGAGGACAGATACGCAGTATTTT	CASSYTPTRTDTQYF
TRBV5-1	TRBJ1-3	NA	NA	TGCGCCAGCAGCGACAACTCTGGAAACACCATATATTTT	CASSDNSGNTIYF
TRBV7-2	TRBJ2-7	NA	NA	TGTGCCAGCAGCGGCAGCTCCTACGAGCAGTACTTC	CASSGSSYEQYF
TRBV19	TRBJ2-7	NA	TRBD1	TGTGCCAGTAGAACCGGGACAGGGCCCTACGAGCAGTACTTC	CASRTGTGPYEQYF
TRBV21-1	TRBJ1-2	NA	NA	TGTGCCAGCAGCATCTTCCTTCCAGGGCGAGGCTACACCTTC	CASSIFLPGRGYTF
TRBV2	TRBJ2-1	NA	NA	TGTGCCAGCGGTGAGCGGTCCTACAATGAGCAGTTCTTC	CASGERSYNEQFF
TRBV10-3	TRBJ1-1	NA	TRBD1	TGTGCCATCAGGGGGACAGTTAACACTGAAGCTTTCTTT	CAIRGTVNTEAFF
TRBV10-3	TRBJ1-6	NA	NA	TGTGCCATCAGCCCCCGGACACAGGGAAAGTCACCCCTCCACTTT	CAISPRTQGKSPLHF
TRBV7-9	TRBJ1-2	once	TRBD1	TGTGCCAGCAGCTCGCCTGAAGAAAACAGGGGCTTCACCTTC	CASSSPEENRGFTF
TRBV12-3/TRBV12-4	TRBJ1-1	NA	NA	TGTGCCAGCACCAGCTACAGGGAGGCTTTCTTT	CASTSYREAFF